These T cell receptor beta chains were read from a single sample in a study of cytomegalovirus exposure and HLA in healthy donors. Data came from immunoSEQ multiplex PCR; TCRdb stores just in-frame clones and leaves some out. The table shows about 140,000 clones, with about 70% occurring only once. Sequenced: PBMCs. The receptors shown here come from a man aged 25-40 years in good health and CMV-seropositive. The CDR3 runs from the conserved cysteine through the conserved F or W. The D gene is left open where the match is weak. Part of the rows lack a size; the others show once, few, many or a class for expanded clones.

J | size | V | D | CDR3 | DNA
TRBJ2-3 | . | TRBV6-5 | TRBD1 | CASSYGTGGYDTQYF | TGTGCCAGCAGTTACGGGACAGGGGGTTACGATACGCAGTATTTT
TRBJ2-6 | . | TRBV6-4 | . | CASRPQSAGANVLTF | TGTGCCAGCAGACCTCAGAGCGCTGGGGCCAACGTCCTGACTTTC
TRBJ1-4 | . | TRBV5-8 | TRBD1 | CASSPGTDYEKLFF | TGTGCCAGCAGCCCCGGGACAGATTATGAAAAACTGTTTTTT
TRBJ2-2 | . | TRBV6-6 | TRBD2 | CASSSGTSGNLGELFF | TGTGCCAGCAGTTCTGGGACTAGCGGGAATTTGGGGGAGCTGTTTTTT
TRBJ2-3 | . | TRBV27 | . | CASSPWTTGTQYF | TGTGCCAGCAGTCCATGGACTACTGGAACGCAGTATTTT
TRBJ1-1 | . | TRBV10-3 | TRBD1 | CAISGDRNTEAFF | TGTGCCATCAGTGGGGACAGGAACACTGAAGCTTTCTTT
TRBJ1-2 | . | TRBV11-2 | TRBD1 | CASSPTRAGGYGYTF | TGTGCCAGCAGCCCCACACGGGCAGGGGGATATGGCTACACCTTC
TRBJ2-7 | . | TRBV9 | TRBD2 | CASSPSGTYEQYF | TGTGCCAGCTCCCCTAGCGGGACTTACGAGCAGTACTTC
TRBJ2-3 | . | TRBV7-3 | . | CASSPRFRGSTDTQYF | TGTGCCAGCAGCCCCCGATTTAGGGGTTCGACAGATACGCAGTATTTT
TRBJ1-1 | few | TRBV18 | . | CASSQGSLNTEAFF | TGTGCCAGCTCACAGGGGTCCCTGAACACTGAAGCTTTCTTT
TRBJ2-7 | . | TRBV30 | . | CAWRTGGGGGEQYF | TGTGCCTGGAGGACGGGAGGGGGCGGAGGGGAGCAGTACTTC
TRBJ1-4 | . | TRBV4-1 | TRBD1 | CASSQDREMEKLFF | TGCGCCAGCAGCCAGGACAGGGAGATGGAAAAACTGTTTTTT
TRBJ2-2 | . | TRBV2 | . | CASSETGNTGELFF | TGTGCCAGCAGTGAAACGGGGAACACCGGGGAGCTGTTTTTT
TRBJ2-5 | . | TRBV6-5 | TRBD1 | CASSYRTGQETQYF | TGTGCCAGCAGTTACCGGACAGGGCAAGAGACCCAGTACTTC
TRBJ2-5 | . | TRBV5-6 | . | CASSHRVAETQYF | TGTGCCAGCAGCCACAGGGTAGCAGAGACCCAGTACTTC
TRBJ2-3 | . | TRBV6-6 | . | CASSYGASRGFDTQYF | TGTGCCAGCAGTTACGGCGCGTCCCGGGGGTTTGATACGCAGTATTTT
TRBJ1-1 | . | TRBV4-2 | TRBD1 | CASSQEGTGGGRLEEAFF | TGTGCCAGCAGCCAAGAAGGGACAGGGGGCGGGCGGCTGGAGGAAGCTTTCTTT
TRBJ2-7 | . | TRBV10-3 | . | CAITTAGEQYF | TGTGCCATTACGACAGCGGGCGAGCAGTACTTC
TRBJ1-1 | few | TRBV11-2 | . | CASSLGQETEAFF | TGTGCCAGCAGCTTAGGACAGGAGACTGAAGCTTTCTTT
TRBJ2-7 | . | TRBV7-9 | . | CASSLTAGREQYF | TGTGCCAGCAGCTTAACGGCGGGGCGGGAGCAGTACTTC
TRBJ2-7 | few | TRBV11-2 | . | CASRSGTPPWLQYF | TGTGCCAGCAGATCCGGGACACCTCCTTGGTTGCAGTACTTC
TRBJ2-7 | few | TRBV6-5 | TRBD1 | CASSYTDRTYEQYF | TGTGCCAGCAGTTACACGGACAGGACCTACGAGCAGTACTTC
TRBJ2-7 | . | TRBV6-1 | . | CATETPEGYYEQYF | TGTGCCACTGAAACTCCGGAGGGTTACTACGAGCAGTACTTC
TRBJ1-2 | . | TRBV29-1 | . | CSAHLQGSPNYGYTF | TGCAGCGCCCACTTACAGGGTAGTCCTAACTATGGCTACACCTTC
TRBJ2-1 | . | TRBV2 | . | CASIGGGQFF | TGTGCCAGCATCGGGGGTGGGCAGTTCTTC
TRBJ2-3 | . | TRBV2 | TRBD1 | CASRNRDSASTDTQYF | TGTGCCAGCAGAAACCGGGACAGCGCTAGCACAGATACGCAGTATTTT
TRBJ1-4 | . | TRBV6-1 | . | CASGSLGEKLFF | TGTGCCAGTGGGAGCTTAGGAGAAAAACTGTTTTTT
TRBJ2-7 | . | TRBV6-6 | . | CASSYNRHSSYEQYF | TGTGCCAGCAGTTATAACCGACACAGCTCCTACGAGCAGTACTTC
TRBJ1-2 | . | TRBV5-4 | . | CASSLDTGSYGYTF | TGTGCCAGCAGCTTGGACACAGGAAGCTATGGCTACACCTTC
TRBJ1-2 | . | TRBV7-9 | TRBD1 | CASSLDTGAHGYTF | TGTGCCAGCAGCTTAGACACAGGGGCCCATGGCTACACCTTC
TRBJ1-5 | few | TRBV19 | . | CATNPKANGNQPQHF | TGTGCCACCAACCCAAAAGCTAATGGCAATCAGCCCCAGCATTTT
TRBJ1-2 | . | TRBV6-1 | . | CASSEAGAAYGYTF | TGTGCCAGCAGTGAAGCTGGGGCAGCCTATGGCTACACCTTC
TRBJ2-7 | . | TRBV11-3 | . | CASSTRTGTSLGYEQYF | TGTGCCAGCAGCACCCGTACAGGGACCAGTTTAGGCTACGAGCAGTACTTC
TRBJ2-3 | . | TRBV7-3 | . | CASSLEADTQYF | TGTGCCAGCAGCTTAGAGGCAGATACGCAGTATTTT
TRBJ2-3 | . | TRBV11-3 | . | CASGSTDTQYF | TGTGCCAGCGGCAGCACAGATACGCAGTATTTT
TRBJ2-7 | . | TRBV11-1 | . | CASSIRVNYEQYF | TGTGCCAGCAGCATCAGGGTCAACTACGAGCAGTACTTC
TRBJ1-4 | . | TRBV27 | TRBD1 | CASSLSGQGFEKLFF | TGTGCCAGCAGTTTATCGGGACAGGGTTTCGAAAAACTGTTTTTT
TRBJ2-7 | . | TRBV19 | TRBD2 | CASSITSGTLYEQYF | TGTGCCAGTAGTATTACTAGCGGGACCCTGTACGAGCAGTACTTC
TRBJ2-7 | . | TRBV9 | TRBD1 | CASSPSDRSSYEQYF | TGTGCCAGCAGCCCTTCGGACAGGAGCTCCTACGAGCAGTACTTC